One T cell receptor beta chain is described in this entry. Its cognate antigen is unknown. This record belongs to a study of chemoradiotherapy in HPV16-positive cancers. Germline values: CDR1 MNHEY, CDR2 SVGAGI. The CDR3 is made up of 13 amino acids. V lost 4 bases to trimming and J lost 2 bases, with 8 bases between them. General observations from the study: HPV-specific T cells were functionally defined from only a couple of HPV16-positive patients.

This table comes from immunoSEQ multiplex PCR, and its TCRdb copy is limited to in-frame clones, with some not included. The sample lists under 85,000 clones, almost 90% seen once, with more than 3.5% in the top ten. V is TRBV6-5 and J is TRBJ1-1; TRBD1 is a possible D gene (5 bases). The starting material was blood, obtained from a patient who underwent chemoradiotherapy. This TCR came from a human donor with HPV-associated anogenital cancer. The CDR3: CASSSGANTEAFF. The CDR3 bases are TGTGCCAGCAGTTCCGGGGCTAACACTGAAGCTTTCTTT.